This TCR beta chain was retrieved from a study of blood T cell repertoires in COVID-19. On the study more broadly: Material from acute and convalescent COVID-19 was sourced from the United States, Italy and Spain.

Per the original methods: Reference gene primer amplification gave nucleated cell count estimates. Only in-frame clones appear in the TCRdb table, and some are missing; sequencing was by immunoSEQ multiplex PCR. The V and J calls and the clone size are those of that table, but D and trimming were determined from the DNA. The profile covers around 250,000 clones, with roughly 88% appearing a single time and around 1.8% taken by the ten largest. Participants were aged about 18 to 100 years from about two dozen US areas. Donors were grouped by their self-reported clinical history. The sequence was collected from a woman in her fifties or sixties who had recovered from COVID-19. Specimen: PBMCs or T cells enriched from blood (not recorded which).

CDR3 amino acids: CASSPPGQLYEQYF. The CDR3 DNA follows: TGCGCCAGCAGCCCTCCGGGACAGCTCTACGAGCAGTACTTC. The rearrangement joins TRBV4-1 to TRBJ2-7; 7 bases agree with TRBD1. The CDR3 has 14 amino acids. Germline lookup yields CDR1 MGHRA and CDR2 YSYEKL. The J segment lost 3 bases and the V segment lost 4 bases, leaving 6 bases of the junction unmatched.